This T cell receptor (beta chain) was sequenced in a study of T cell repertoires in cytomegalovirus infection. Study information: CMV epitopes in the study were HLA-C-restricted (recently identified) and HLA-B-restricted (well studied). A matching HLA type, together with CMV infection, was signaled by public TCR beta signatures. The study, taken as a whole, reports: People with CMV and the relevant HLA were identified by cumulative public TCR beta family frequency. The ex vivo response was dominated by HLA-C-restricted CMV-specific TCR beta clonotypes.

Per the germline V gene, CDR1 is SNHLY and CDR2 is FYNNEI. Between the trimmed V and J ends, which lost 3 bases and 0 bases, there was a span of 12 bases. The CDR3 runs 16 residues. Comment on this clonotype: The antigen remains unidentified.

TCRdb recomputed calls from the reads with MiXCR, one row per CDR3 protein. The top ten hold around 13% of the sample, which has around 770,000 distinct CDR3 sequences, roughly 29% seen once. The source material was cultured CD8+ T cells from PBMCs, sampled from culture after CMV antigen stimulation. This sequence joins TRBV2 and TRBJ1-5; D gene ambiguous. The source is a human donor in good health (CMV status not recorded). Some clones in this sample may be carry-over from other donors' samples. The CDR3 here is CASSDWSDYSNQPQHF. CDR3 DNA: TGTGCCAGCAGTGATTGGTCAGACTATAGCAATCAGCCCCAGCATTTT.